This TCR beta chain comes out of a study of blood T cell repertoires in COVID-19. On the study more broadly: Whether acute or convalescent, the COVID-19 samples came from the United States, Italy and Spain.

This study enrolled people aged about 18 to 100 from around 26 US geographic areas. Original methodology: Reference gene primer amplification gave nucleated cell count estimates. The data were produced by immunoSEQ multiplex PCR, yet TCRdb's version contains in-frame clones alone and is incomplete. V and J calls and clone size are copied from that table; D and trimming were computed from the DNA. The table lists approximately 290,000 clones, approximately 85% of them singletons. This clonotype was sampled from a woman aged 30 to 39 who had recovered from COVID-19. The sample was PBMCs or T cells enriched from blood (not recorded which).

The chain's CDR3 is CATSSLAGTYNEQFF. Written as DNA, the CDR3 is TGTGCCACCAGCAGTTTAGCGGGTACATACAATGAGCAGTTCTTC. The chain is built from TRBV15 and TRBJ2-1, with TRBD2 matching over 7 bases. Losses at the gene ends were 3 bases for V and 4 bases for J; bases not matched to a gene: 6. The CDR3 extends over 15 amino acids. Per germline, CDR1 LNHNV and CDR2 YYDKDF (reference sequence).